This TCR beta chain was obtained from a study of breast tumors, draining lymph nodes, adjacent tissues. Study results and caveats: Most tumor T cells seemingly derive from lymph node, then expand in tumor. Tumor and nontumor repertoires were significantly more similar in luminal-like than in basal-like breast cancer. Compared with lymph nodes, tumors were less diverse; compared with nontumor tissue, more.

MiXCR, run by TCRdb on the multiplex PCR reads, gives a single entry per CDR3 protein. The sample gives just under 65,000 distinct CDR3 sequences, roughly 50% of which show up once; roughly 19% is in the top ten. The CDR3 length is 17 residues. CDR1 and CDR2 from the germline V gene are SGDLS and YYNGEE. Between the trimmed V and J ends, which lost 4 bases and 1 base, there was a span of 15 bases. Turning to this clonotype: Antigen unknown.

The sequenced sample consisted of breast tumor tissue. The clonotype was recovered from a female donor with breast cancer. Some clones in this sample may be carry-over from other donors' samples. This chain connects TRBV9 to TRBJ1-6; D is perhaps TRBD1 (6 bases). The CDR3 loop is CASSPRGERSYNSPLHF. For the CDR3, the DNA is TGTGCCAGCAGCCCGAGGGGGGAGCGGTCCTATAATTCACCCCTCCACTTT.